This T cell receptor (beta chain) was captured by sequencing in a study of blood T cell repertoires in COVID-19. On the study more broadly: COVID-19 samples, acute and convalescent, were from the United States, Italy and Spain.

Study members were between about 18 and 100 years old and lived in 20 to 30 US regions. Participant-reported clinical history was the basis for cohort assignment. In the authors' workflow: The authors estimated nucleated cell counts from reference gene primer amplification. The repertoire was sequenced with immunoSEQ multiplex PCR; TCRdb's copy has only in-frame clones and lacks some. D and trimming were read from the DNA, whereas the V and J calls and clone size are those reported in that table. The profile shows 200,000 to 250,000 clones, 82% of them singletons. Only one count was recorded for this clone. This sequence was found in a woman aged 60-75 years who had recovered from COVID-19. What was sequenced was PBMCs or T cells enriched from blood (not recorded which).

The CDR3 region has the DNA TGTGCCAGCAGCATGTTTCGAGGTTCCGGGGAGCTGTTTTTT. It codes for CASSMFRGSGELFF. The chain has TRBV6-5 and TRBJ2-2; D is undetermined. In germline, CDR1 is MNHEY, CDR2 SVGAGI. The CDR3 runs to 14 residues. Between the trimmed V and J ends, which lost 6 bases and 6 bases, there was a span of 14 bases.